This TCR beta chain was captured by sequencing in a study of blood T cell repertoires in COVID-19. Study as a whole: T cells, B-cell-depleted T cells, or PBMCs supplied cDNA or gDNA.

The CDR3 covers 12 residues. The ends were cut back, 5 bases at V and 4 bases at J, with 8 bases in the middle. In germline, CDR1 is KGHSH, CDR2 LQKENI. As handled by the study authors: Reference gene primer amplification in the assay estimated nucleated cell counts. The assay was immunoSEQ multiplex PCR, and TCRdb's table has in-frame clones only and misses some. Clone size and the V and J calls come from that table; the DNA yielded D and trimming. The sample has some 50,000 clones, roughly 85% seen once. The receptor was derived from an elderly man with acute or convalescent COVID-19. The sequenced material came from peripheral blood. The chain employs TRBV18 and TRBJ1-2, with no clear D. CDR3 bases: TGTGCCAGCTCATCCGGAGTCTATGGCTACACCTTC. Amino acids: CASSSGVYGYTF. The variable domain in full, with the rest retrieved from reference TRBV18 and TRBJ1-2, is NAGVMQNPRHLVRRRGQEARLRCSPMKGHSHVYWYRQLPEEGLKFMVYLQKENIIDESGMPKERFSAEFPKEGPSILRIQQVVRGDSAAYFCASSSGVYGYTFGSGTRLTVV.